A single sample gave rise to the 21 T cell receptor beta chains below, sequenced in a study of blood T cell repertoires in COVID-19. Produced via immunoSEQ multiplex PCR; TCRdb's table is partial and in-frame only. The sample shows some 180,000 clones, more than 75% of them seen only once. Specimen: peripheral blood. The origin of the receptors is an elderly woman with COVID-19, enrolled during active disease.

The chain is built from TRBV7-2 and TRBJ1-6; 11 nucleotides agree with TRBD1. Germline V gene sequence: CDR1 SGHTA, CDR2 FQGNSA. The CDR3 sequence is 16 residues long. V dropped 5 bases and J dropped 10; count of bases not matched to a gene: 10. The CDR3 DNA reads TGTGCCAGCAGCGCGGGACAGGGGGGCGCGGGATCACCCCTCCACTTT. Protein: CASSAGQGGAGSPLHF.

CDR3 sequence: CASSATGTPGEAFF. As DNA, the CDR3 is TGTGCCAGCAGTGCCACAGGGACGCCAGGTGAAGCTTTCTTT. The gene calls are TRBV2 and TRBJ1-1; D is possibly TRBD1 (6 bases). V was clipped by 4 bases and J by 7 bases, with 16 bases between them. The CDR3 runs to 14 residues. Germline CDR1 reads SNHLY; CDR2 reads FYNNEI.

CDR3 protein: CASSITGFYEQYF. The CDR3 nucleotides are TGTGCCAGTAGTATAACAGGGTTCTACGAGCAGTACTTC. The chain links TRBV19 to TRBJ2-7; tentative D call: TRBD1 (6 bases). The germline CDR1 and CDR2 sequences are LNHDA and SQIVND (reference sequence). The CDR3 runs 13 residues. Trimming stripped 2 bases from V and 3 bases from J, with 8 bases between.

The genes are TRBV5-1 and TRBJ1-4; no definite D call. Germline V CDR1 and CDR2: SGHRS, YFSETQ. The CDR3 is 15 amino acids. Trimming took 0 bases from V and 0 from J, leaving 6 bases between them. In DNA, the CDR3 is TGCGCCAGCAGCTTGGGTGGCACAACTAATGAAAAACTGTTTTTT. It encodes CASSLGGTTNEKLFF. The full variable domain, completed using reference TRBV5-1 and TRBJ1-4, is KAGVTQTPRYLIKTRGQQVTLSCSPISGHRSVSWYQQTPGQGLQFLFEYFSETQRNKGNFPGRFSGRQFSNSRSEMNVSTLELGDSALYLCASSLGGTTNEKLFFGSGTQLSVL.

The table lists this clone with a few counts. The chain uses TRBV5-1 and TRBJ1-2; D unresolved. Trimming pared 4 bases from V and 7 bases from J, leaving 17 bases between. This CDR3 is 14 amino acids long. Germline V gene sequence: CDR1 SGHRS, CDR2 YFSETQ. This chain's CDR3 is CASSPGSLGLGYTF. CDR3 nucleotide sequence: TGCGCCAGCAGCCCGGGGTCCTTAGGGCTTGGCTACACCTTC.

The gene calls are TRBV15 and TRBJ2-3; tentatively, D is TRBD2 (5 bases). The V gene's germline CDR1 is LNHNV and CDR2 YYDKDF (reference sequence). Between the trimmed V and J ends, which lost 0 bases and 3 bases, there was a span of 7 bases. This CDR3 spans 14 amino acids. The CDR3 bases are TGTGCCACCAGCAGAGACCCGGGAACAGATACGCAGTATTTT. Protein product: CATSRDPGTDTQYF.

This clone was seen a single time. V and J are TRBV29-1 and TRBJ1-2; D is undetermined. The CDR3 length is 13 residues. CDR1 is SQVTM, CDR2 ANQGSEA, per germline. V was cut by 4 bases and J by 8 bases, with 17 bases left in between. For the CDR3, the DNA is TGCAGCGTTGCAGGACTAAGGGAAGGAGGCTACACCTTC. It codes for CSVAGLREGGYTF.

This clone has just one count. The V and J genes are TRBV6-1 and TRBJ1-3; the D is unclear. Germline CDR1 reads MNHNS; CDR2 reads SASEGT. The V end lost 2 bases, the J end lost 7 bases, and 15 bases lay between the germline ends. The CDR3 consists of 15 residues. Here the CDR3 DNA reads TGTGCCAGCAGTGAAAATTATTGGGGAGGGAACACCATATATTTT. This sequence encodes CASSENYWGGNTIYF.

This clone was recorded once. The junction and the germline gene differ at one end; a read error may be behind it. The V and J genes are TRBV20-1 and TRBJ1-2; D is perhaps TRBD1 (5 bases). CDR1 is DFQATT and CDR2 is SNEGSKA in the germline V gene (reference sequence). The CDR3 has 11 residues. CDR3 sequence reads: CSGTFLLKGAF. The CDR3 DNA is TGCAGCGGCACTTTCCTGCTGAAAGGGGCCTTC.

The chain has TRBV7-3 and TRBJ2-7; 11 bases fit TRBD2. This CDR3 region has 13 residues. The V gene's germline CDR1 is SGHTA and CDR2 FQGTGA. The V gene end was trimmed by 3 bases and the J gene end by 7 bases; junction bases not matched to a gene: 2. As DNA, the CDR3 is TGTGCCAGCAGCTTTGGGACTAGCGGAGAGCAGTACTTC. Amino acid sequence: CASSFGTSGEQYF.

This clone has just one count. Other DNA sequences of this sample code for an identical CDR3. CDR3 in DNA: TGCGCCAGCAGCTTGGACAGGGCGGACACTGAAGCTTTCTTT. Encoded protein: CASSLDRADTEAFF. J is TRBJ1-1 and V is TRBV5-1; possibly TRBD1 for D (6 bases). The length of the CDR3 is 14 residues. Deletions cut 0 bases from V and 3 bases from J, with 9 bases between. CDR1 SGHRS and CDR2 YFSETQ come from the germline V gene.

The chain combines TRBV24-1 with TRBJ2-3; D not resolved. Germline V lookup: CDR1 KGHDR, CDR2 SFDVKD. The V end lost 6 bases, the J end lost 0 bases, and 9 bases lay between the germline ends. CDR3 length: 14 amino acids. For the CDR3, the DNA is TGTGCCACCAGTTGGTCGACTAGCACAGATACGCAGTATTTT. This translates into CATSWSTSTDTQYF.

The chain is built from TRBV6-2 or TRBV6-3 and TRBJ1-2, with D maybe TRBD1 (5 bases). V shed 5 bases and J shed 4 bases, with 14 bases lying between them. This CDR3 has 14 residues. Germline CDR1 reads MNHEY; CDR2 reads SVGEGT. The CDR3 protein is CASSNQGFGYGYTF. DNA of the CDR3: TGTGCCAGCAGTAACCAGGGTTTTGGCTATGGCTACACCTTC.

The chain joins TRBV19 to TRBJ2-2; weak D call: TRBD2 (5 bases). From germline, CDR1 is LNHDA and CDR2 SQIVND (reference sequence). V was clipped by 5 bases and J by 0 bases, with 10 bases between them. The CDR3 totals 15 residues. The CDR3 loop is CASSSSRANTGELFF. CDR3 DNA: TGTGCCAGTAGTTCGTCGAGGGCGAACACCGGGGAGCTGTTTTTT.

This clone was observed a few times. The chain combines TRBV13 with TRBJ2-1; the match to TRBD2 covers 12 bases. CDR3 length: 16 amino acids. V shed 3 bases and J 8 bases; nucleotides not matched to a gene: 8. The V gene's germline CDR1 is PRHDT and CDR2 FYEKMQ (reference sequence). In nucleotides, the CDR3 is TGTGCCAGCAGCTTTTCTAGCGGGAGGGGCCGGGATGAGCAGTTCTTC. This codes for CASSFSSGRGRDEQFF.

This clone was seen a handful of times. This rearrangement joins TRBV9 to TRBJ2-1; 8 nucleotides match TRBD1. Looked up from germline, CDR1 is SGDLS and CDR2 is YYNGEE. V dropped 4 bases and J dropped 7; count of bases not matched to a gene: 7. This CDR3 has 14 residues. The CDR3 nucleotides are TGTGCCAGCAGCACCGACAGGGGTTGGAATGAGCAGTTCTTC. It codes for CASSTDRGWNEQFF.

The sample holds one count of this clone. This sequence joins TRBV4-3 and TRBJ2-1, with 8 bases lining up with TRBD2. Looked up from germline, CDR1 is LGHNA and CDR2 is YSLEER. CDR3 size: 15 residues. The V segment lost 3 bases and the J segment 4 bases; nucleotides outside the gene matches: 5. CDR3 nucleotide sequence: TGCGCCAGCAGCCAGGATAGCGGGACTTACAATGAGCAGTTCTTC. Translating gives CASSQDSGTYNEQFF.

The rearrangement joins TRBV4-3 to TRBJ1-5; D is uncertain. The CDR3 is 15 amino acids. Germline V CDR1 and CDR2: LGHNA, YSLEER. V lost 0 bases, J lost 1 base, and 7 bases lay in between. CDR3 DNA sequence: TGCGCCAGCAGCCAAGATCCACGGAGCAATCAGCCCCAGCATTTT. This sequence encodes CASSQDPRSNQPQHF.

The chain employs TRBV7-3 and TRBJ2-3; TRBD1 aligns across 9 bases. The CDR3 runs to 14 residues. Germline assignment: CDR1 SGHTA and CDR2 FQGTGA. Trimming removed 4 bases from V and 3 bases from J; junction bases left unmatched: 2. In DNA form, the CDR3 reads TGTGCCAGCAGCTCACAGGGGGCTACAGATACGCAGTATTTT. It codes for CASSSQGATDTQYF.

CDR3 bases: TGTGCCAGCAGCGGGACAGGGGGTAGCGGCTATGGCTACACCTTC. As protein: CASSGTGGSGYGYTF. The V call is TRBV3-1 (or the pseudogene TRBV3-2), the J call TRBJ1-2; 11 bases line up with TRBD1. CDR3 length: 15 amino acids. The ends lost 5 bases at V and 4 bases at J; junction bases unmatched: 6. Per germline, CDR1 LGHDT and CDR2 YNNKEL (reference sequence).

This sequence joins TRBV28 and TRBJ1-2; no clear D. Germline assignment: CDR1 MDHEN and CDR2 SYDVKM. CDR3 size: 14 residues. V dropped 7 bases and J dropped 4 bases, with 16 bases sitting between them. In nucleotides, the CDR3 is TGTGCCAGCACCCTCCCGCAGAACCCCTATGGCTACACCTTC. This encodes CASTLPQNPYGYTF.